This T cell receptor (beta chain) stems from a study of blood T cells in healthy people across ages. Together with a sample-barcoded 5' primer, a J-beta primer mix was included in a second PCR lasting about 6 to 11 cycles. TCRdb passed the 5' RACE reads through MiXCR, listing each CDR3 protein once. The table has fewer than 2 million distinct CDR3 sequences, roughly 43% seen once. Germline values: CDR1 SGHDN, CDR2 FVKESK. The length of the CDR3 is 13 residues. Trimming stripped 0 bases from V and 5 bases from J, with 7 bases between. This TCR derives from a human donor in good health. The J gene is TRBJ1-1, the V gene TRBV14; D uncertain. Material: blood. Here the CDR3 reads CASSQEPRTEAFF. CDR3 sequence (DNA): TGTGCCAGCAGCCAAGAACCCAGGACTGAAGCTTTCTTT.